The next 24 T cell receptor beta chains were all read from a single sample in a study of shared clonotypes between healthy human individuals. Using immunoSEQ multiplex PCR, the repertoire was profiled, and TCRdb retains in-frame clones only, with some absent. The data contain hundreds of thousands of clones, around 90% of them singletons. The sample was memory CD8+ T cells sorted from blood. Subset defined: CD45RO+ cells pooled with CCR7-negative TemRA cells. These receptors were obtained from a man between 18 and 29 years old in good health.

The gene calls are TRBV7-9 and TRBJ1-3; D perhaps matches TRBD1 (5 bases). CDR1 and CDR2 from the germline V gene are SEHNR and FQNEAQ (reference sequence). The CDR3 has 15 amino acids. Between the trimmed V and J ends, which lost 5 bases and 6 bases, there was a span of 17 bases. The CDR3 spells CASSRRETAANTIYF. CDR3 DNA: TGTGCCAGCAGCCGCCGGGAGACAGCGGCAAACACCATATATTTT.

J is TRBJ2-3 and V is TRBV4-1, with D hard to call. The CDR3 is 14 amino acids. The germline V gene has CDR1 MGHRA and CDR2 YSYEKL. Trimming stripped 6 bases from V and 1 base from J, with 11 bases between. CDR3 sequence (DNA): TGCGCCAGCAGGGTCGTTGGGGGCACAGATACGCAGTATTTT. Translated, it gives CASRVVGGTDTQYF.

The chain recombines TRBV30 with TRBJ1-6; no clear D gene. The CDR3 consists of 13 residues. Trimming took 0 bases from V and 6 from J, leaving 6 bases between them. The V gene's germline CDR1 is GTSNPN and CDR2 SVGIG (reference sequence). The CDR3 protein is CAWSVLGNSPLHF. CDR3 bases: TGTGCCTGGAGTGTACTCGGTAATTCACCCCTCCACTTT.

The genes are TRBV4-3 and TRBJ2-1; 8 nucleotides align to TRBD1. CDR3 length equals 15 residues. Germline V lookup: CDR1 LGHNA, CDR2 YSLEER. After removal of 0 bases from V and 4 bases from J, the junction contained 2 bases not matched to a gene. The CDR3 DNA is TGCGCCAGCAGCCAAGAGGGACAGGCTTACAATGAGCAGTTCTTC. Protein: CASSQEGQAYNEQFF.

This CDR3 is CASTRQGYTGELFF. The CDR3 DNA follows: TGTGCCAGCACTCGACAGGGGTACACCGGGGAGCTGTTTTTT. This chain connects TRBV28 to TRBJ2-2; 8 bases are shared with TRBD1. Germline CDR1 MDHEN, CDR2 SYDVKM. V shed 7 bases, J shed 3 bases, and the junction held 4 bases outside the gene matches. The CDR3 has 14 amino acids.

The chain is built from TRBV6-6 and TRBJ2-5, with 7 bases identical to TRBD1. The ends lost 7 bases at V and 4 bases at J; junction bases unmatched: 6. Germline-derived CDR1 and CDR2 are MNHNY and SVGAGI (reference sequence). This CDR3 contains 13 residues. Here the CDR3 reads CASNERGRETQYF. The CDR3 DNA reads as TGTGCCAGCAATGAGAGGGGGCGAGAGACCCAGTACTTC.

This rearrangement joins TRBV15 to TRBJ2-3; D is possibly TRBD2 (6 bases). CDR3 size: 15 residues. CDR1 and CDR2 (germline): LNHNV, YYDKDF (reference sequence). The V and J ends lost 4 bases and 4 bases respectively, with 15 bases between them. CDR3 sequence (DNA): TGTGCCACCAGCATGAGGCTAGCGCTAGCAGATACGCAGTATTTT. Protein sequence: CATSMRLALADTQYF.

The rearrangement uses TRBV6-5 and TRBJ2-7; D unresolved. The germline CDR1 and CDR2 sequences are MNHEY and SVGAGI. Trimming shortened V by 4 bases and J by 2 bases, and 9 bases separated the two germline ends. This CDR3 has 13 residues. The DNA for the CDR3 is TGTGCCAGCAGTTGGGCGGAAGCCTACGAGCAGTACTTC. Translating it yields CASSWAEAYEQYF.

V usage is TRBV5-1 and J usage is TRBJ2-3, with D maybe TRBD2 (6 bases). V shed 0 bases and J shed 3 bases, with 11 bases lying between them. Germline CDR1 reads SGHRS; CDR2 reads YFSETQ. This CDR3 comprises 15 residues. The CDR3 reads CASSLVAGMTDTQYF. Here the CDR3 DNA reads TGCGCCAGCAGCTTGGTGGCGGGGATGACAGATACGCAGTATTTT.

The chain uses TRBV25-1 and TRBJ1-2, with a weak D call TRBD1 (6 bases). The V end was cut by 0 bases, the J end by 8 bases, with 16 bases between. This CDR3 has 15 amino acids. Germline-derived CDR1 and CDR2 are MGHDK and SYGVNS. CDR3 sequence (DNA): TGTGCCAGCAGTGAATATAATATCGGGGGCGCGGGCTACACCTTC. Translated, it gives CASSEYNIGGAGYTF.

The chain recombines TRBV11-2 with TRBJ1-5, with D unclear. The V gene's germline CDR1 is SGHAT and CDR2 FQNNGV. Trimming stripped 1 base from V and 4 bases from J, with 8 bases between. CDR3 length equals 14 residues. The CDR3 region is CASSLGPLNQPQHF. The DNA for the CDR3 is TGTGCCAGCAGCTTAGGCCCGCTAAATCAGCCCCAGCATTTT.

The chain couples TRBV5-4 to TRBJ1-1; D not certain. CDR1 and CDR2 from the germline V gene are SGHNT and YYREEE (reference sequence). V was shortened by 0 bases and J by 0 bases, with 6 bases between the two germline ends. The CDR3 spans 14 residues. The CDR3 sequence is CASSLEWLNTEAFF. DNA of the CDR3: TGTGCCAGCAGCTTGGAATGGTTGAACACTGAAGCTTTCTTT.

The chain combines TRBV2 with TRBJ2-7; 8 nucleotides align to TRBD1. There are 16 residues in the CDR3. Germline V CDR1 and CDR2: SNHLY, FYNNEI. V gave up 5 bases and J gave up 4 bases; unmatched junction bases: 13. CDR3 in amino acids: CASSPGQGLGLYEQYF. Here the CDR3 DNA reads TGTGCCAGCAGTCCCGGACAGGGTCTAGGTTTGTACGAGCAGTACTTC.

The V call is TRBV14, the J call TRBJ2-7, with D tentatively TRBD2 (6 bases). Trimming took 0 bases from V and 3 from J, leaving 15 bases between them. Germline V gene sequence: CDR1 SGHDN, CDR2 FVKESK. The CDR3 runs to 16 residues. The CDR3 here is CASSQEAGTAVYEQYF. For the CDR3, the DNA is TGTGCCAGCAGCCAAGAGGCGGGGACGGCCGTCTACGAGCAGTACTTC.

This clone was observed a few times. The CDR3 spells CASRTQGTGELFF. DNA of the CDR3: TGTGCCAGTAGGACACAGGGGACCGGGGAGCTGTTTTTT. J is TRBJ2-2 and V is TRBV19; 7 positions match TRBD1. The junction had 3 bases not matched to a gene; V was cut back by 6 bases and J by 5 bases. Germline V gives CDR1 LNHDA, CDR2 SQIVND (reference sequence). The CDR3 has 13 amino acids.

This clone was detected only once. The chain has TRBV27 and TRBJ2-7; TRBD2 aligns across 7 bases. With V trimmed by 2 bases and J by 5 bases, 3 bases remained unmatched. CDR1 is MNHEY and CDR2 is SMNVEV in the germline V gene (reference sequence). There are 13 residues in the CDR3. CDR3 region: CASSLLGGDEQYF. The DNA for the CDR3 is TGTGCCAGCAGTTTACTGGGGGGGGACGAGCAGTACTTC.

This clone showed up just once. The chain joins TRBV28 to TRBJ2-3; the D gene is possibly TRBD2 (5 bases). Trimming cost V 5 bases and J 5 bases, with 14 bases left between them. The CDR3 loop spans 14 amino acids. CDR1 MDHEN and CDR2 SYDVKM come from the germline V gene. CDR3: CASSPGLDVDTQYF. In nucleotides, the CDR3 is TGTGCCAGCAGTCCCGGACTTGACGTAGATACGCAGTATTTT.

The count of this clone is one. V gene TRBV4-3 combines with J gene TRBJ2-5, with 8 bases fitting TRBD2. The CDR3 totals 19 residues. J gave up 2 bases and V 0 bases, and 14 bases lay outside the gene matches. The germline CDR1 and CDR2 sequences are LGHNA and YSLEER. Here the CDR3 reads CASSQELTGGRYGQETQYF. The CDR3 bases are TGCGCCAGCAGCCAAGAATTAACGGGAGGGAGGTATGGGCAAGAGACCCAGTACTTC.

This clone occurred once. This chain uses TRBV29-1 with TRBJ2-5; 7 bases map to TRBD2. The V and J ends lost 6 bases and 5 bases, in that order; junction bases with no gene match: 9. Germline lookup yields CDR1 SQVTM and CDR2 ANQGSEA. CDR3 size: 13 residues. CDR3 in DNA: TGCAGCGTCGCTCTTGCGGGGGAGGAGACCCAGTACTTC. Translation: CSVALAGEETQYF.

This chain links TRBV6-5 with TRBJ1-1; D uncertain. The CDR3 has 16 amino acids. The germline gives CDR1 MNHEY, CDR2 SVGAGI. V lost 2 bases to trimming and J lost 3 bases, with 16 bases between them. The CDR3, as DNA: TGTGCCAGCAGTTACGAGTCTCCCGTGGCATACACTGAAGCTTTCTTT. It translates to CASSYESPVAYTEAFF.

The chain uses TRBV6-5 and TRBJ2-1, with 8 bases lining up with TRBD2. The CDR3 contains 14 residues. The ends lost 6 bases at V and 1 base at J; junction bases unmatched: 2. Germline lookup yields CDR1 MNHEY and CDR2 SVGAGI. The CDR3 coding sequence is TGTGCCAGCAGCCAGCGGGAGTCCTACAATGAGCAGTTCTTC. Its protein product is CASSQRESYNEQFF.

The chain carries TRBV4-3 and TRBJ2-7; tentative D call: TRBD2 (5 bases). The germline V and J ends were trimmed by 0 bases and 6 bases, with 15 bases remaining between them. The germline V gene has CDR1 LGHNA and CDR2 YSLEER. There are 15 residues in the CDR3. CDR3 DNA: TGCGCCAGCAGCCAAGAATCAGGAGGCAGGCGCGAGCAGTACTTC. Translation gives CASSQESGGRREQYF.

The rearrangement uses TRBV6-1 and TRBJ1-1; TRBD1 matches at 7 bases. This CDR3 comprises 15 residues. Looked up from germline, CDR1 is MNHNS and CDR2 is SASEGT. V gave up 0 bases and J gave up 5 bases; unmatched junction bases: 6. The CDR3 DNA reads as TGTGCCAGCAGTGAAGCGAAGGGGGCGAGGACTGAAGCTTTCTTT. Translating gives CASSEAKGARTEAFF.

The chain uses TRBV4-1 and TRBJ2-3; 9 nucleotides align to TRBD1. The CDR3 sequence is 13 residues long. V lost 4 bases and J lost 6; bases outside the gene matches: 2. Germline V CDR1 and CDR2: MGHRA, YSYEKL. In nucleotides, the CDR3 is TGCGCCAGCAGCCGAGACAGGGGGGATACGCAGTATTTT. This codes for CASSRDRGDTQYF.